These 13 T cell receptor beta chains share one sample of origin, sequenced in a study of OX40 agonist ivuxolimab in advanced cancers. Using immunoSEQ multiplex PCR, the repertoire was profiled, and TCRdb retains in-frame clones only, with some absent. This table has around 70,000 clones, over 75% appearing once. Sequencing used CD4+ or CD8+ T cells sorted from blood, obtained in a trial of the OX40 agonist ivuxolimab. These receptors were obtained from an adult with an advanced solid tumor such as melanoma, head and neck, liver or kidney cancer.

V is TRBV5-1 and J is TRBJ2-2; D is perhaps TRBD1 (6 bases). The CDR3 has 17 amino acids. Trimming cost V 0 bases and J 0 bases, with 12 bases left between them. In germline, CDR1 is SGHRS, CDR2 YFSETQ. The CDR3 nucleotides read TGCGCCAGCAGCTTGGCCTTGGGGGCTGCGAACACCGGGGAGCTGTTTTTT. Translating gives CASSLALGAANTGELFF.

The chain uses TRBV6-1 and TRBJ1-6; D is possibly TRBD1 (5 bases). The germline V gene has CDR1 MNHNS and CDR2 SASEGT. This CDR3 contains 13 residues. Between the trimmed V and J ends, which lost 7 bases and 7 bases, there was a span of 11 bases. CDR3 in amino acids: CASKQDWNSPLHF. Written as DNA, the CDR3 is TGTGCCAGCAAACAGGATTGGAATTCACCCCTCCACTTT.

V usage is TRBV6-6 and J usage is TRBJ1-4, with 9 bases lining up with TRBD1. The CDR3 runs to 14 residues. Germline CDR1 MNHNY, CDR2 SVGAGI (reference sequence). Trimming cost V 5 bases and J 5 bases; bases outside gene matches: 3. The CDR3 here is CASSPTGGNEKLFF. CDR3 nucleotide sequence: TGTGCCAGCAGTCCCACAGGGGGCAATGAAAAACTGTTTTTT.

This clone was recorded once. The CDR3 sequence: CASSPTGGVEQFF. The DNA of the CDR3 is TGTGCCAGCTCACCCACCGGGGGGGTTGAGCAGTTCTTC. V gene TRBV18 combines with J gene TRBJ2-1, with 8 bases aligning to TRBD2. The germline V gene encodes CDR1 KGHSH and CDR2 LQKENI. V lost 3 bases and J lost 9; bases outside the gene matches: 4. The CDR3 runs to 13 residues.

The V and J genes are TRBV28 and TRBJ2-5, with TRBD2 matching 12 bases. There are 16 residues in the CDR3. After removal of 2 bases from V and 5 bases from J, the junction contained 6 bases not matched to a gene. Germline-derived CDR1 and CDR2 are MDHEN and SYDVKM. CDR3 DNA: TGTGCCAGCAGTTTACCCCGGACTAGCGGGATGGAGACCCAGTACTTC. Its translation: CASSLPRTSGMETQYF.

The V gene is TRBV6-1, the J gene TRBJ2-2; TRBD2 aligns across 13 bases. The CDR3 length is 18 residues. V was pared by 3 bases and J by 0 bases, with 4 bases of the junction left unmatched. Germline V gene data show CDR1 as MNHNS and CDR2 as SASEGT. CDR3 DNA: TGTGCCAGCAGTGAGGGACTAGCGGGACGGACGAACACCGGGGAGCTGTTTTTT. It yields the protein CASSEGLAGRTNTGELFF.

This clone turned up a few times. The chain links TRBV28 to TRBJ2-5; D perhaps matches TRBD1 (5 bases). Per the germline V gene, CDR1 is MDHEN and CDR2 is SYDVKM. CDR3 length equals 12 residues. V lost 6 bases to trimming and J lost 3 bases, with 8 bases between them. CDR3 loop: CASSQGKETQYF. CDR3 DNA sequence: TGTGCCAGCAGCCAGGGTAAAGAGACCCAGTACTTC.

The sample holds one count of this clone. The chain uses TRBV27 and TRBJ1-3, with D unresolved. Germline loops: CDR1 MNHEY, CDR2 SMNVEV (reference sequence). With 6 bases removed from V and 1 base from J, the gap between germline ends came to 16 bases. This CDR3 spans 16 amino acids. DNA of the CDR3: TGTGCCAGCAGCCCAGCTCCCTTTAGGTCTGGAAACACCATATATTTT. Protein: CASSPAPFRSGNTIYF.

This sequence joins TRBV7-2 and TRBJ2-7; D assignment may be TRBD1 or TRBD2 (7 bases each). This CDR3 has 16 amino acids. Germline CDR1 is SGHTA and CDR2 is FQGNSA. Trimming pared 5 bases from V and 5 bases from J, leaving 22 bases between. For the CDR3, the DNA is TGTGCCAGCAGCCTTCAGGCGCAGGGGGGGGGTGACGAGCAGTACTTC. It encodes CASSLQAQGGGDEQYF.

The chain carries TRBV5-1 and TRBJ2-5; TRBD2 aligns across 11 bases. The CDR3 totals 15 residues. V lost 1 base and J lost 5; bases outside the gene matches: 4. Germline V gene lookup returns CDR1 SGHRS and CDR2 YFSETQ. The CDR3 sequence is CASSLWSSGRETQYF. CDR3 sequence (DNA): TGCGCCAGCAGCTTGTGGTCTAGCGGGAGGGAGACCCAGTACTTC.

The chain recombines TRBV19 with TRBJ2-1; 12 bases line up with TRBD2. Germline V gene sequence: CDR1 LNHDA, CDR2 SQIVND (reference sequence). There are 15 residues in the CDR3. The junction had 3 bases not matched to a gene; V was cut back by 3 bases and J by 6 bases. CDR3 sequence: CASSILAGGLNEQFF. The CDR3 coding sequence is TGTGCCAGTAGTATCCTAGCGGGAGGGCTCAATGAGCAGTTCTTC.

As concerns this clone: The junction does not match germline at one end; this may be a read error. The rearrangement uses TRBV6-6 and TRBJ2-5; D possibly matches TRBD1 or TRBD2 (5 bases each). Looked up from germline, CDR1 is MNHNY and CDR2 is SVGAGI (reference sequence). The CDR3 has 15 residues. The CDR3 loop is CASSYPQGAQGTQYF. CDR3 coding DNA: TGTGCCAGCAGTTACCCGCAGGGAGCTCAAGGGACCCAGTACTTC.

The chain is built from TRBV11-1 and TRBJ2-7, with a tentative D call TRBD2 (7 bases). CDR1 is SGHAT and CDR2 is FQDESV in the germline V gene (reference sequence). Deletions cut 0 bases from V and 6 bases from J, with 9 bases between. This CDR3 comprises 13 residues. CDR3 DNA: TGTGCCAGCAGCTTAGCGGGAGGGGGCGAGCAGTACTTC. Translating it yields CASSLAGGGEQYF.